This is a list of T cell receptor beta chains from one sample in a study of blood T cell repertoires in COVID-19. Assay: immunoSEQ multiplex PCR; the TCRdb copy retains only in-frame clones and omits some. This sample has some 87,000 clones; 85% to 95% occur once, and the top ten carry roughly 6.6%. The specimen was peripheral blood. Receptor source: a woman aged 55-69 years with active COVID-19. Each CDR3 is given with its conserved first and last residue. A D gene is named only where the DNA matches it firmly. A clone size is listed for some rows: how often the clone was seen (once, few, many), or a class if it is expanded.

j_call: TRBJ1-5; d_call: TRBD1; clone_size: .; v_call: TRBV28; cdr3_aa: CASSLSGTGVQPQHF; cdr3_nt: TGTGCCAGCAGTTTGTCCGGGACAGGGGTGCAGCCCCAGCATTTT
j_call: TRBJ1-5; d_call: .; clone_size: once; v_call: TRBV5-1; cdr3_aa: CASSSGTGGFNQPQHF; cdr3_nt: TGCGCCAGCAGTTCCGGGACGGGAGGATTCAATCAGCCCCAGCATTTT
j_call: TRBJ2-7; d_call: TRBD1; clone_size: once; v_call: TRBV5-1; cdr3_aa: CASSPDRGRVEQYF; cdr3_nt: TGCGCCAGCAGCCCGGACAGGGGAAGGGTCGAGCAGTACTTC
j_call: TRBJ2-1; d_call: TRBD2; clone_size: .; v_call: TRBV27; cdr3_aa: CASRRMLAGGPYNEQFF; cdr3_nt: TGTGCCAGCAGGAGGATGCTAGCGGGGGGCCCCTACAATGAGCAGTTCTTC
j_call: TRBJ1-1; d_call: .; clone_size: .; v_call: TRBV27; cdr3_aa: CASSLGQTNTEAFF; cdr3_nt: TGTGCCAGCAGTTTAGGACAGACGAACACTGAAGCTTTCTTT
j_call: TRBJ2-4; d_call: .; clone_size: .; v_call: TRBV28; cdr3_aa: CASSSRRQQFIQYF; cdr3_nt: TGTGCCAGCAGTTCACGACGACAGCAGTTCATTCAGTACTTC
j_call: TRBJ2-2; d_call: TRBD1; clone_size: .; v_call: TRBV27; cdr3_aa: CATSRQGVDTGELFF; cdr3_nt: TGTGCCACCTCAAGACAGGGGGTGGACACCGGGGAGCTGTTTTTT
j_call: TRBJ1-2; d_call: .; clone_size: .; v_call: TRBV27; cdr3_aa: CASSPSGGIGGYTF; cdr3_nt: TGTGCCAGCAGCCCCTCAGGAGGTATCGGTGGCTACACCTTC
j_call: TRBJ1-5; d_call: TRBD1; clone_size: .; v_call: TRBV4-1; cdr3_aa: CASSQDSRTGQNQPQHF; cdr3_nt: TGCGCCAGCAGCCAAGATAGCAGGACAGGGCAGAATCAGCCCCAGCATTTT
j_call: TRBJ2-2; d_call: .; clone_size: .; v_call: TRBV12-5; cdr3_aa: CASGFFPFASNTGELFF; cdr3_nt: TGTGCTAGTGGTTTCTTCCCCTTTGCGTCGAACACCGGGGAGCTGTTTTTT
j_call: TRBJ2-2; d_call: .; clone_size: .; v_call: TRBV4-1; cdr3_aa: CASSQDSSPGTGELFF; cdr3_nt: TGCGCCAGCAGCCAAGATAGCAGTCCGGGCACCGGGGAGCTGTTTTTT
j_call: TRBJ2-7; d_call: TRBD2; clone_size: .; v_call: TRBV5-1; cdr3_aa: CASSLIPSGSGSHEQYF; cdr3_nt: TGCGCCAGCAGCTTAATCCCTAGCGGGAGTGGGTCTCACGAGCAGTACTTC
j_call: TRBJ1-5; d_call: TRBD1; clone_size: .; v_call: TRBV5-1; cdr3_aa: CASSFSGQPNQPQHF; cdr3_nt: TGCGCCAGCAGCTTCTCGGGACAGCCTAATCAGCCCCAGCATTTT
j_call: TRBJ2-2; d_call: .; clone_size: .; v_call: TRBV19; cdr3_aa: CASSLRRTGELFF; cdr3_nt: TGTGCCAGTAGTCTCCGGAGGACCGGGGAGCTGTTTTTT
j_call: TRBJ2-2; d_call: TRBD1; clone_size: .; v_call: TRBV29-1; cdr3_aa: CSVFRTGNTGELFF; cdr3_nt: TGCAGCGTTTTTCGGACAGGGAACACCGGGGAGCTGTTTTTT
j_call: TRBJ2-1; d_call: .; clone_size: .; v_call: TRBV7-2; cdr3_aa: CASSPDYRSYNEQFF; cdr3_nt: TGTGCCAGCAGCCCTGACTACCGCTCCTACAATGAGCAGTTCTTC
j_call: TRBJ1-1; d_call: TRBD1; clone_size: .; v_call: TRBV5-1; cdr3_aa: CASSPGQGQGNTEAFF; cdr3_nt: TGCGCCAGCAGCCCAGGACAGGGGCAAGGGAACACTGAAGCTTTCTTT
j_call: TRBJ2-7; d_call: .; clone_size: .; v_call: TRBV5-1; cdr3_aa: CASSQADRLYEQYF; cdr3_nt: TGCGCCAGCAGCCAAGCCGACAGACTCTACGAGCAGTACTTC
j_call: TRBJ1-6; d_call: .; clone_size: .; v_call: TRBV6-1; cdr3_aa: CASSEQGINSPLHF; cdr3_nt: TGTGCCAGCAGTGAACAGGGGATTAATTCACCCCTCCACTTT
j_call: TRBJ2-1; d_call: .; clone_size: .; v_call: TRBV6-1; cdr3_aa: CASSESYNEQFF; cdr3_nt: TGTGCCAGCAGTGAATCGTACAATGAGCAGTTCTTC
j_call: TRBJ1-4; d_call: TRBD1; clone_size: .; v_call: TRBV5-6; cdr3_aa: CASSPTGMNEKLFF; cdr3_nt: TGTGCCAGCAGCCCGACAGGGATGAACGAAAAACTGTTTTTT
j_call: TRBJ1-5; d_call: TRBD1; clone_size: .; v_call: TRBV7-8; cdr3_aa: CASSPRDSLLQPQHF; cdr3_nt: TGTGCCAGCAGCCCCCGGGACAGCTTGCTTCAGCCCCAGCATTTT
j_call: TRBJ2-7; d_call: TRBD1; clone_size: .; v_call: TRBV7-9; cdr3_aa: CASSLRQGGRYEQYF; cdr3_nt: TGTGCCAGCAGCTTAAGACAGGGTGGACGCTACGAGCAGTACTTC
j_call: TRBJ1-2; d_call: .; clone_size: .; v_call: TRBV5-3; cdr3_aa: CARSFRGAPHYGYTF; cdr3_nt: TGTGCCAGAAGCTTCAGGGGCGCTCCCCACTATGGCTACACCTTC
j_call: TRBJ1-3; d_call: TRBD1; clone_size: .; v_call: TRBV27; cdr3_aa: CASSPRTGFGNTIYF; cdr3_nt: TGTGCCAGCAGTCCCCGGACAGGGTTCGGAAACACCATATATTTT
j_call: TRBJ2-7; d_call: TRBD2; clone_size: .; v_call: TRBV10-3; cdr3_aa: CAISAGTSGREEQYF; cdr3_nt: TGTGCCATCAGCGCCGGGACTAGCGGGAGAGAGGAGCAGTACTTC
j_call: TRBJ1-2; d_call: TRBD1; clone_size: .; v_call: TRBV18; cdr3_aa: CASSVGQADTCTF; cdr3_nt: TGTGCCAGCTCAGTCGGACAGGCCGACACCTGCACCTTC
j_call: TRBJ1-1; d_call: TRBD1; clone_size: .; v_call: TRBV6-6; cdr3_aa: CASSFRDREAFF; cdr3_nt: TGTGCCAGCAGTTTCCGGGACAGGGAAGCTTTCTTT
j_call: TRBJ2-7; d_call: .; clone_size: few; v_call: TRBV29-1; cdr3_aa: CSVSQGSYEQYF; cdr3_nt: TGCAGCGTTAGCCAGGGTTCCTACGAGCAGTACTTC
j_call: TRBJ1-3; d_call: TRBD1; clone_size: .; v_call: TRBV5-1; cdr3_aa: CASSPDRGGNTIYF; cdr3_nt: TGCGCCAGCAGCCCTGACAGGGGTGGAAACACCATATATTTT
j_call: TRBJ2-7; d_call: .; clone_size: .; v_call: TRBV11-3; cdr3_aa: CASSLKSGSSYEQYF; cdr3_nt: TGTGCCAGCAGCTTAAAGAGCGGTAGCTCCTACGAGCAGTACTTC
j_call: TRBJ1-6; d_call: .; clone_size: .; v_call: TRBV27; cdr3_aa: CASSLSPRQGNSPLHF; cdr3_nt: TGTGCCAGCAGTTTATCGCCCAGGCAGGGGAATTCACCCCTCCACTTT
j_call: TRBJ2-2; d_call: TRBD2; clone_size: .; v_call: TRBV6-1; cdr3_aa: CASSEQLAESAGELFF; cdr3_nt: TGTGCCAGCAGTGAACAGCTAGCGGAGAGCGCCGGGGAGCTGTTTTTT
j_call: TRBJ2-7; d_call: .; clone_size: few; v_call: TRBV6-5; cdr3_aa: CASSILVRYEQYF; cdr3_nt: TGTGCCAGCAGTATACTGGTTCGTTACGAGCAGTACTTC
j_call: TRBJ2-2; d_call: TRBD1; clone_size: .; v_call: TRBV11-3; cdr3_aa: CASSLGGQGSTGELFF; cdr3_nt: TGTGCCAGCAGCTTAGGGGGACAGGGGTCCACCGGGGAGCTGTTTTTT
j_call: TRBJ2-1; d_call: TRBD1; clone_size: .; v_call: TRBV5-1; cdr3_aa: CASSYIQGAGPYNEQFF; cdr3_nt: TGCGCCAGCAGCTACATACAGGGGGCAGGGCCCTACAATGAGCAGTTCTTC
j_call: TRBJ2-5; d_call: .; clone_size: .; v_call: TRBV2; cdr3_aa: CASSDNSQETQYF; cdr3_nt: TGTGCCAGCAGTGATAACAGCCAAGAGACCCAGTACTTC
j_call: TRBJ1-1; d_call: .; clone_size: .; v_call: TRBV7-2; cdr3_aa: CASSPWWGQEVREAFF; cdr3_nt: TGTGCCAGCAGCCCATGGTGGGGTCAGGAGGTTCGTGAAGCTTTCTTT
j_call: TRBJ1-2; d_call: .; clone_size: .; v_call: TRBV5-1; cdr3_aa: CASSLVQGNYGYTF; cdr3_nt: TGCGCCAGCAGCTTGGTTCAGGGAAACTATGGCTACACCTTC
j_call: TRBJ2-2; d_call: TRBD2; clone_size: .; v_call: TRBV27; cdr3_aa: CASSLSTSGIGELFF; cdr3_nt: TGTGCCAGCAGTTTATCGACTAGCGGGATCGGGGAGCTGTTTTTT
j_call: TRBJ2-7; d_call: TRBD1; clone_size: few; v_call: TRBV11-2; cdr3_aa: CASSLQGGSSYEQYF; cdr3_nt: TGTGCCAGCAGCTTACAAGGGGGCTCCTCCTACGAGCAGTACTTC
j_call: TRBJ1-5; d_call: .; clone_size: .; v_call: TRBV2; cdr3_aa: CASTNRGGARNQPQHF; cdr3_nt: TGTGCCAGCACCAATAGGGGGGGGGCAAGGAATCAGCCCCAGCATTTT
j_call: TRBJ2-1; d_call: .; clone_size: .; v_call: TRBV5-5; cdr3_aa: CASSRDLSWQFF; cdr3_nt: TGTGCCAGCAGCAGGGACTTGTCTTGGCAGTTCTTC
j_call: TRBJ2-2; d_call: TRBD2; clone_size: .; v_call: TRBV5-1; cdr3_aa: CASSTTAGVGELFF; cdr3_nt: TGCGCCAGCAGCACGACAGCGGGGGTCGGGGAGCTGTTTTTT
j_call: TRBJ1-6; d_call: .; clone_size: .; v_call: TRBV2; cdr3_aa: CASSERRINSPLHF; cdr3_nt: TGTGCCAGCAGTGAGCGGCGGATAAATTCACCCCTCCACTTT
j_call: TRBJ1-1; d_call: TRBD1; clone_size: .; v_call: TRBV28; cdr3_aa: CASRGGQPNTEAFF; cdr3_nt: TGTGCCAGCAGGGGGGGACAGCCGAACACTGAAGCTTTCTTT
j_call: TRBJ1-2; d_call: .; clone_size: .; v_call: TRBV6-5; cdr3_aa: CASSPDRKIYGYTF; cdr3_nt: TGTGCCAGCAGCCCAGACAGAAAAATCTATGGCTACACCTTC
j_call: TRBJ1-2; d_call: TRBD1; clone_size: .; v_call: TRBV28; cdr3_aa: CASSLWDRESGGYTF; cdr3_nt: TGTGCCAGCAGTTTATGGGACAGGGAGTCCGGCGGCTACACCTTC
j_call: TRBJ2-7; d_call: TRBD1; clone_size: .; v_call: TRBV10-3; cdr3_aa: CAISGTGPNEQYF; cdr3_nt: TGTGCCATCAGTGGGACAGGACCCAACGAGCAGTACTTC
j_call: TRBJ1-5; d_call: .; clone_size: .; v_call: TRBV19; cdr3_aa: CASSIQGSGQPQHF; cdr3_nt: TGTGCCAGTAGTATTCAGGGGTCCGGTCAGCCCCAGCATTTT